This TCR beta chain was captured by sequencing in a study of early T cells in non-severe SARS-CoV-2 infection. Study-wide background: Whole-blood bulk RNA, unsorted, was sequenced, and chains were unpaired.

The germline V and J ends were trimmed by 3 bases and 0 bases, with 9 bases remaining between them. From germline, CDR1 is WSHSY and CDR2 SAAADI. There are 15 residues in the CDR3. This clonotype was observed many times. TCRdb reprocessed the 5' RACE reads with MiXCR, giving one entry per CDR3 protein. The data hold under 30,000 distinct CDR3 sequences, with about 5% observed a single time. The sequence was obtained from an adult who was a healthcare worker with PCR-confirmed SARS-CoV-2 infection or an uninfected control (not recorded which). The specimen sequenced was whole blood. This chain links TRBV10-2 with TRBJ1-5; no reliable D call. The CDR3 nucleotides are TGCGCCAGCAGTGACTTCCAATATAGCAATCAGCCCCAGCATTTT. This translates into CASSDFQYSNQPQHF.